This T cell receptor beta chain was retrieved from a study of blood T cells in healthy people across ages. Whole-study results and caveats: Higher diversity, along with more naive CD4+ cells, distinguished long-lived donors from aged donors. Expanded clonotype changes were possibly confounded by unknown donor CMV status. Unsorted PBMC material precluded a definitive naive versus antigen-experienced comparison.

Then a second PCR, running roughly 7 to 12 cycles, was carried out with a sample-barcoded 5' primer and a J-beta primer mix. TCRdb re-called the 5' RACE reads through MiXCR, storing one row per CDR3 protein. The table lists about a million distinct CDR3 sequences, 35% to 40% of them singletons, with less than 15% in the top ten. Trimming cost V 0 bases and J 3 bases, with 18 bases left between them. Germline assignment: CDR1 LGHNA and CDR2 YNFKEQ. There are 18 residues in the CDR3. This clonotype was counted only a few times. What it binds is not known. The chain couples TRBV4-2 to TRBJ1-5; D remains unclear. Material for sequencing was blood. The receptor was derived from a man aged 18 to 29 in good health. The CDR3 protein is CASSQDYRPRTINQPQHF. The CDR3 coding sequence is TGTGCCAGCAGCCAAGATTATCGCCCCCGAACGATCAATCAGCCCCAGCATTTT.